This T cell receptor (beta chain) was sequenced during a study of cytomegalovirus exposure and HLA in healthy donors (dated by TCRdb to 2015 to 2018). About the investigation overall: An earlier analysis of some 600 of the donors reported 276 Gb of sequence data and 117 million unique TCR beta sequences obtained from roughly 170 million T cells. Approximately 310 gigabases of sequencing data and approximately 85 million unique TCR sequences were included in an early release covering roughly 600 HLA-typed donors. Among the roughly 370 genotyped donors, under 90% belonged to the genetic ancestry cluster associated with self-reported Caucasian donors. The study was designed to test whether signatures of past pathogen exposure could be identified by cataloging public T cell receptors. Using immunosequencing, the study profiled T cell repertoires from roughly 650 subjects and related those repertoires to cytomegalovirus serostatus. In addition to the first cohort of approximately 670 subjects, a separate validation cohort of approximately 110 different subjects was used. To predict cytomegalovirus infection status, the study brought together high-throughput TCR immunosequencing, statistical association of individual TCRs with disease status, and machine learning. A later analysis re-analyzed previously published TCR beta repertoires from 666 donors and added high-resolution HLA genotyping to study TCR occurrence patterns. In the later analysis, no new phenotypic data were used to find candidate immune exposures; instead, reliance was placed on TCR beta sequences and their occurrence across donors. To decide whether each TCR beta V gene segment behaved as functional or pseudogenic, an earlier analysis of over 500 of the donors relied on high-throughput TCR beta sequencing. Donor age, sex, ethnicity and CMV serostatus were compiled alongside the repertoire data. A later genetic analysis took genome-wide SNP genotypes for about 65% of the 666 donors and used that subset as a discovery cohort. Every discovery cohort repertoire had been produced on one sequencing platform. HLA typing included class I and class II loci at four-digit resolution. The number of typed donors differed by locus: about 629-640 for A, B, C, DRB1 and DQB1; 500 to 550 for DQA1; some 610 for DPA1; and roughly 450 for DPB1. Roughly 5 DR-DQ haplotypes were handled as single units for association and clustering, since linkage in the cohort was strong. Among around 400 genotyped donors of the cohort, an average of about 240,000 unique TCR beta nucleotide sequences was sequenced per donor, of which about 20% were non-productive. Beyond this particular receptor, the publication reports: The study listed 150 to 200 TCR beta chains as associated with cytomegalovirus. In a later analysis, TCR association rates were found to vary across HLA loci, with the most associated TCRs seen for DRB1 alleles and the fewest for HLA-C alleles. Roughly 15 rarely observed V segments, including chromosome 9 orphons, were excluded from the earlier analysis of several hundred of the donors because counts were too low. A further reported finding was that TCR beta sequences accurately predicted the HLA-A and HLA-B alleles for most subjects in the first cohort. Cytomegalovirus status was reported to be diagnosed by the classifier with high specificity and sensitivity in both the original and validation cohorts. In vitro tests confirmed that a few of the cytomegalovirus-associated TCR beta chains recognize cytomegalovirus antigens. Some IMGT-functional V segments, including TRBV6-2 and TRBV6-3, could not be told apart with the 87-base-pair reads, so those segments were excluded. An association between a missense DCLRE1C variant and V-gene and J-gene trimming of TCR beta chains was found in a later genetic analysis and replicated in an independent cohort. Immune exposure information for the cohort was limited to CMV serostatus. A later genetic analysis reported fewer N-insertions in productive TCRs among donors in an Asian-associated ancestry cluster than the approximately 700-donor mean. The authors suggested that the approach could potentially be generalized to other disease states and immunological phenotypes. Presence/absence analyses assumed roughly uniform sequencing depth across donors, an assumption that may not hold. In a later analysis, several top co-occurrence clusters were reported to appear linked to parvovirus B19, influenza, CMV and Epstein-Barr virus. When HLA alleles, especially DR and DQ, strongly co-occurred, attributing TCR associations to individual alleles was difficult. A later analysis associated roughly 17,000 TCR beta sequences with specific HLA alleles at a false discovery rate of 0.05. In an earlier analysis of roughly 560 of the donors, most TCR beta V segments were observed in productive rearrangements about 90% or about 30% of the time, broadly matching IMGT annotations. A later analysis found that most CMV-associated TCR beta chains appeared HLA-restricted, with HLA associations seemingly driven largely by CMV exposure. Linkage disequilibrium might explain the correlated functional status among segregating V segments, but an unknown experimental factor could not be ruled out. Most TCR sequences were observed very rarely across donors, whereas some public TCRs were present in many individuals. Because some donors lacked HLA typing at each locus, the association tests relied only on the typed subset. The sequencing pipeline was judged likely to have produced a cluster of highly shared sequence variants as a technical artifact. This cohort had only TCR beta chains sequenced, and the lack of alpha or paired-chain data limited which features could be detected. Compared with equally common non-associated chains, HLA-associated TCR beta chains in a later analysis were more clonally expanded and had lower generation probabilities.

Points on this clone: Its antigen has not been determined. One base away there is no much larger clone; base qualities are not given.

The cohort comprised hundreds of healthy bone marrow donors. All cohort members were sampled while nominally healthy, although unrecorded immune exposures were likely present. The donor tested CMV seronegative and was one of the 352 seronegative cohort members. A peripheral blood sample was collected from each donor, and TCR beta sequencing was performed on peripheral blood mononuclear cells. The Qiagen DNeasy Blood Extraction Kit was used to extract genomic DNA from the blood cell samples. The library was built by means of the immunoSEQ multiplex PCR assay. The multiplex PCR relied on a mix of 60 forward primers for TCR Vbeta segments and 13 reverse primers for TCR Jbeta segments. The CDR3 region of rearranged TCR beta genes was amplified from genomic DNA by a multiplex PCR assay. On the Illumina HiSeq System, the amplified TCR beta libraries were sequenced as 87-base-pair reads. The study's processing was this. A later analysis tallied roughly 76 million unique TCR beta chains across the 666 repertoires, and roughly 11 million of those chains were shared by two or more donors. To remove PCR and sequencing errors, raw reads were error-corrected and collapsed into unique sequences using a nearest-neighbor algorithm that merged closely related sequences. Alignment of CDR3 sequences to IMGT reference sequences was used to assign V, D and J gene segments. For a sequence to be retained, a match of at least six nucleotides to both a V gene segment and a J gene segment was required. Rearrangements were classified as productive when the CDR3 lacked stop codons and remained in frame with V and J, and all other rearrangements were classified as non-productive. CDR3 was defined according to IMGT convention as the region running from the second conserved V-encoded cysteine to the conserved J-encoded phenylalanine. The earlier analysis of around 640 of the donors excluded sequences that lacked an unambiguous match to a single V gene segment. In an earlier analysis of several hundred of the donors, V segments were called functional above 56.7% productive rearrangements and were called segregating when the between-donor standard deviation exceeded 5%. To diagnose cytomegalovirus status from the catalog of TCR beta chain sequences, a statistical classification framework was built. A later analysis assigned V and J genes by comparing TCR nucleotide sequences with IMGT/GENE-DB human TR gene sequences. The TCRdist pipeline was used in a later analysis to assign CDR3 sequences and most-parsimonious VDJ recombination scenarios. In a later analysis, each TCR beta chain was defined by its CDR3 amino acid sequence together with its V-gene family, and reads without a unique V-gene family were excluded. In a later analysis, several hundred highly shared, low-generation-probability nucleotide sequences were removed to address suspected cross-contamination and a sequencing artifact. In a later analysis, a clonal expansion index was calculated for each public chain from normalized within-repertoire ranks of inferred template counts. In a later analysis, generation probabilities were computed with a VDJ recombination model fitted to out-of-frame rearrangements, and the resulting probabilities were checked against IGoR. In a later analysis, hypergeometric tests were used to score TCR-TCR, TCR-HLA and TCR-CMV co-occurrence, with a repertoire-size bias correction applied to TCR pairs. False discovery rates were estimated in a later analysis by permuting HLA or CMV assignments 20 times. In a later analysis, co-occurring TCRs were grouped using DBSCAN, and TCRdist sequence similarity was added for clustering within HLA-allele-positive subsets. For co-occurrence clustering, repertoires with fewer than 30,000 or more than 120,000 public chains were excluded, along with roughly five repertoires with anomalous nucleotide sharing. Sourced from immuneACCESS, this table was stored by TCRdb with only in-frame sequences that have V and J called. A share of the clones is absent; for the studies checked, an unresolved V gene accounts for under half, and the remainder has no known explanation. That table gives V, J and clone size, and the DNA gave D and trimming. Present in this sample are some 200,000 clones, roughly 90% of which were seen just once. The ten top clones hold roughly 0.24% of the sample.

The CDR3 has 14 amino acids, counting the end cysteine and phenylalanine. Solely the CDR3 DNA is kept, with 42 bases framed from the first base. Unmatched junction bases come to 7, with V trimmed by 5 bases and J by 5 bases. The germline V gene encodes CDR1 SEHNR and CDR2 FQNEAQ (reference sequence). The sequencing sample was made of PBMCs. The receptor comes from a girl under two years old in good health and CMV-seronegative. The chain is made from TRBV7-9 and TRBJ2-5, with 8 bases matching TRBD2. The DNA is TGTGCCAGCAGCCCGGGGGGGGCCGGTGAGACCCAGTACTTC. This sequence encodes CASSPGGAGETQYF.